This TCR beta chain was sequenced in a study of cytomegalovirus exposure and HLA in healthy donors. Findings and caveats of the study: Altogether, 164 TCR beta chains were recorded as cytomegalovirus-associated.

The germline V gene has CDR1 SGHRS and CDR2 YFSETQ. Trimming removed 0 bases from V and 8 bases from J, with 12 bases in between. This CDR3 has 14 amino acids. To note about this clone: Its target is unknown.

Use of 60 Vbeta and 13 Jbeta primers characterized the PCR. Measured with immunoSEQ multiplex PCR; TCRdb has only the in-frame clones, and not every one. The repertoire holds 270,000 or so clones, nearly 95% seen once, with 1.7% in the top ten. V and J are TRBV5-1 and TRBJ2-1; maybe TRBD2 (5 bases). The sample consisted of PBMCs. This clonotype was sampled from a girl aged 2-9 years in good health and CMV-seronegative. This CDR3 reads CASSLEGSMDEQFF. The DNA for the CDR3 is TGCGCCAGCAGCTTGGAAGGGAGTATGGATGAGCAGTTCTTC.